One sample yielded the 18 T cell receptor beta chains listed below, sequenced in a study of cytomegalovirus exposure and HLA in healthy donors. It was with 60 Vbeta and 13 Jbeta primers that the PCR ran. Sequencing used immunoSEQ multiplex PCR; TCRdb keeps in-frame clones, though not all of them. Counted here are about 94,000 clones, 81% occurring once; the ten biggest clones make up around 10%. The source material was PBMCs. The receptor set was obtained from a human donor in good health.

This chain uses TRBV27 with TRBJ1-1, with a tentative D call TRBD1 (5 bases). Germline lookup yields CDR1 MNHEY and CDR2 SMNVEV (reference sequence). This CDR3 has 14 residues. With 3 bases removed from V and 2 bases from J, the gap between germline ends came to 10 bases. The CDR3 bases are TGTGCCAGCAGTTTTAGGGGTCTAAACACTGAAGCTTTCTTT. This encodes CASSFRGLNTEAFF.

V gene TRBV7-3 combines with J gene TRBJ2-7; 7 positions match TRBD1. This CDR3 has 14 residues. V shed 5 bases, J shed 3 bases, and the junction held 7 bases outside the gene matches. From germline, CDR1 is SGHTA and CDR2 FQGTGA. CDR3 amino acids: CASSPDPGGYEQYF. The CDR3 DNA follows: TGTGCCAGCAGCCCCGATCCAGGGGGCTACGAGCAGTACTTC.

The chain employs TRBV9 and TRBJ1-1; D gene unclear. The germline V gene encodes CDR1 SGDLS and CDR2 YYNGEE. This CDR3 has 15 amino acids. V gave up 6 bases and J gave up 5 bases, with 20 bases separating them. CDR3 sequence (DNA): TGTGCCAGCACCAACCAGGAGGTCATGGGAACTGAAGCTTTCTTT. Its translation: CASTNQEVMGTEAFF.

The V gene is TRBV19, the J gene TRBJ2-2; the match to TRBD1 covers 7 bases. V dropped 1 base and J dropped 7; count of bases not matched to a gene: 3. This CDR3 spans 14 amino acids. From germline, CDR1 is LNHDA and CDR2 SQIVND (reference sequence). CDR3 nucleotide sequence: TGTGCCAGTAGTATAGTGACAGGGAACGGGGAGCTGTTTTTT. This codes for CASSIVTGNGELFF.

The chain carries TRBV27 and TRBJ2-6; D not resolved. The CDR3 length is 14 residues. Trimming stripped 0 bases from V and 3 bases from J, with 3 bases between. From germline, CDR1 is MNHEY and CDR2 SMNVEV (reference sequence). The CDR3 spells CASSLSHGANVLTF. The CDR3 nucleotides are TGTGCCAGCAGTTTATCCCATGGGGCCAACGTCCTGACTTTC.

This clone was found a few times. CDR3 nucleotides: TGCAGCGTTGAAGGCGGGAAACCCTCCTACGAGCAGTACTTC. Encoded protein: CSVEGGKPSYEQYF. The V gene is TRBV29-1, the J gene TRBJ2-7; TRBD2 might be the D (6 bases). Per the germline V gene, CDR1 is SQVTM and CDR2 is ANQGSEA. The V end was cut by 1 base, the J end by 0 bases, with 10 bases between. The CDR3 covers 14 residues.

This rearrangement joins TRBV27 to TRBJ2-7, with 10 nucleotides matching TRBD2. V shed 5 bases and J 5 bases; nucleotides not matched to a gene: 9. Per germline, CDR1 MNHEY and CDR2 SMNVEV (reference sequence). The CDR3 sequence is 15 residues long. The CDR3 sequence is CASSPASGRVNEQYF. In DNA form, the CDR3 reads TGTGCCAGCAGTCCAGCTAGCGGGAGAGTCAACGAGCAGTACTTC.

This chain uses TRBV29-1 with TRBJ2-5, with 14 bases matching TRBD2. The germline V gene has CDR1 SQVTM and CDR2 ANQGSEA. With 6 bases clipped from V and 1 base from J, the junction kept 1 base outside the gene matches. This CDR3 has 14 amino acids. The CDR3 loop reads CSVGLAGGQETQYF. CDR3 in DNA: TGCAGCGTCGGACTAGCGGGGGGCCAAGAGACCCAGTACTTC.

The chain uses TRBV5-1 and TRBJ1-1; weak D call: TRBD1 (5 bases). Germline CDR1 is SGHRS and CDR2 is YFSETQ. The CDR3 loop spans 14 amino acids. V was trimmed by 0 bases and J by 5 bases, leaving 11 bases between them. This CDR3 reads CASSLGSGGTEAFF. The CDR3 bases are TGCGCCAGCAGCTTGGGTTCCGGGGGAACTGAAGCTTTCTTT.

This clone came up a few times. Here the CDR3 reads CASSLAAGLAVNEQFF. The CDR3 region has the DNA TGTGCCAGCAGCTTGGCAGCCGGACTAGCGGTTAATGAGCAGTTCTTC. J is TRBJ2-1 and V is TRBV5-6; TRBD2 matches at 10 bases. Per germline, CDR1 SGHDT and CDR2 YYEEEE. This CDR3 comprises 16 residues. V was clipped by 0 bases and J by 7 bases; unmatched bases: 7.

The CDR3 DNA sequence: TGTGCCAGCGCAACAGGGGAGGATCAGCCCCAGCATTTT. Its protein product is CASATGEDQPQHF. V is TRBV6-1 and J is TRBJ1-5; 7 nucleotides agree with TRBD1. The CDR3 runs 13 residues. The V gene end was trimmed by 8 bases and the J gene end by 5 bases; junction bases not matched to a gene: 6. CDR1 and CDR2 (germline): MNHNS, SASEGT.

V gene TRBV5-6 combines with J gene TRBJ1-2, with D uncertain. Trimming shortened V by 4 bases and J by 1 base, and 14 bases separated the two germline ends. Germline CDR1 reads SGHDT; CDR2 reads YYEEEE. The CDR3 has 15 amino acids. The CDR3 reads CASSPAQVLNYGYTF. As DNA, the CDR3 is TGTGCCAGCAGCCCCGCCCAGGTGCTTAACTATGGCTACACCTTC.

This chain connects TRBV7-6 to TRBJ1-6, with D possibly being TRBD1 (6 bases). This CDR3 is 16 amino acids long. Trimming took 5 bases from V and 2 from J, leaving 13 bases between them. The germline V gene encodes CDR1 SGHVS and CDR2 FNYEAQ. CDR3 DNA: TGTGCCAGCAGCACGGGAGGGGGTGCCTATAATTCACCCCTCCACTTT. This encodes CASSTGGGAYNSPLHF.

CDR3 nucleotide sequence: TGCAGCGTGATGGACACGGCCTCGGAGCCCCAGCATTTT. This translates into CSVMDTASEPQHF. V usage is TRBV29-1 and J usage is TRBJ1-5, with TRBD1 as a possible D gene (5 bases). The CDR3 is 13 amino acids. Germline lookup yields CDR1 SQVTM and CDR2 ANQGSEA. Trimming removed 6 bases from V and 8 bases from J, with 17 bases in between.

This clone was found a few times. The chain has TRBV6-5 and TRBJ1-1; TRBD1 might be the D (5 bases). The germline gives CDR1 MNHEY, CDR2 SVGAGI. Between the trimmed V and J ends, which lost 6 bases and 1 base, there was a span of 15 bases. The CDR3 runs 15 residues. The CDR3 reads CASRPQWGGNTEAFF. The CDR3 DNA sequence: TGTGCCAGCAGGCCTCAGTGGGGGGGGAACACTGAAGCTTTCTTT.

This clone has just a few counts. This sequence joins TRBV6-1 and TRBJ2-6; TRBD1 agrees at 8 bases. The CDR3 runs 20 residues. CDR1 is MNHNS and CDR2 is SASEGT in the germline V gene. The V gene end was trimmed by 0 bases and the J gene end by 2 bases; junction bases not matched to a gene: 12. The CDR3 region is CASSEASPGQVIPGANVLTF. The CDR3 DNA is TGTGCCAGCAGTGAAGCGTCCCCGGGACAGGTAATCCCTGGGGCCAACGTCCTGACTTTC.

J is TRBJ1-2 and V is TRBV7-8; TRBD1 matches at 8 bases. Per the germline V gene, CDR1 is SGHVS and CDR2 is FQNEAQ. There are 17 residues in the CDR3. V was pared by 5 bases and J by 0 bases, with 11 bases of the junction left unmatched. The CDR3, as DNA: TGTGCCAGCAGCAGGGACAGGTTCCCATCAACTAACTATGGCTACACCTTC. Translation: CASSRDRFPSTNYGYTF.

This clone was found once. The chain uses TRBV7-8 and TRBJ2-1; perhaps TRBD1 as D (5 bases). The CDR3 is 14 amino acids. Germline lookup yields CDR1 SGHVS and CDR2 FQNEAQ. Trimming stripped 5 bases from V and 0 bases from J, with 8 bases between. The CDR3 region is CASSGQGSYNEQFF. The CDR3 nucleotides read TGTGCCAGCAGCGGGCAGGGCTCCTACAATGAGCAGTTCTTC.